The 2 T cell receptor beta chains below were found in one sample sequenced in a study of response to subunit inactivated influenza vaccine. TCRdb reprocessed the RT-PCR reads via MiXCR and lists one record per CDR3 protein. The data hold fewer than 700,000 distinct CDR3 sequences, with approximately 13% observed a single time. The source was PBMCs from blood, collected more than 35 days after vaccination. The receptors derive from a man aged 50 to 60 who received an inactivated influenza vaccine.

The chain has TRBV20-1 and TRBJ2-3, with D hard to call. The germline V gene encodes CDR1 DFQATT and CDR2 SNEGSKA (reference sequence). V lost 3 bases, J lost 2 bases, and 3 bases lay in between. The CDR3 length is 11 residues. The CDR3 DNA is TGCAGTGCTAGCTACACAGATACGCAGTATTTT. Translating it yields CSASYTDTQYF.

This clonotype was recorded only once. V and J are TRBV27 and TRBJ1-2, with a weak D call TRBD1 (6 bases). Trimming cost V 0 bases and J 7 bases, with 12 bases left between them. Germline assignment: CDR1 MNHEY and CDR2 SMNVEV (reference sequence). The CDR3 has 14 residues. CDR3 DNA sequence: TGTGCCAGCAGTTTATCCGGGGGCGCGGGTGGCTACACCTTC. Translated, it gives CASSLSGGAGGYTF.